These 19 T cell receptor beta chains were all obtained from the same sample, sequenced in a study of T cells after yellow fever vaccination. TCRdb processed the 5' RACE reads anew with MiXCR; each CDR3 protein has one entry. The data show hundreds of thousands of distinct CDR3 sequences, over 15% seen once. Sequencing used PBMCs, obtained before the yellow fever booster vaccination. These receptors all come from a man between 18 and 29 years old who received the YFV17D yellow fever vaccine.

This clonotype has just a few counts. This chain links TRBV5-1 with TRBJ2-7; possible D gene TRBD2, 5 bases. The CDR3 runs 14 residues. The V end lost 2 bases, the J end lost 3 bases, and 12 bases lay between the germline ends. CDR1 and CDR2 (germline): SGHRS, YFSETQ. The CDR3 sequence: CASSFRAESYEQYF. DNA of the CDR3: TGCGCCAGCAGCTTTAGAGCGGAAAGCTACGAGCAGTACTTC. Variable domain in full (rest from reference TRBV5-1 and TRBJ2-7): KAGVTQTPRYLIKTRGQQVTLSCSPISGHRSVSWYQQTPGQGLQFLFEYFSETQRNKGNFPGRFSGRQFSNSRSEMNVSTLELGDSALYLCASSFRAESYEQYFGPGTRLTVT.

J is TRBJ2-3 and V is TRBV20-1, with unresolved D. Looked up from germline, CDR1 is DFQATT and CDR2 is SNEGSKA (reference sequence). The CDR3 loop spans 13 amino acids. V lost 3 bases, J lost 4 bases, and 11 bases lay in between. CDR3: CSASVSQADTQYF. The CDR3 DNA is TGCAGTGCTAGTGTCTCCCAGGCAGATACGCAGTATTTT.

The genes are TRBV20-1 and TRBJ2-3; 11 bases fit TRBD2. Germline V gene data show CDR1 as DFQATT and CDR2 as SNEGSKA (reference sequence). The CDR3 has 15 amino acids. Trimming at V came to 7 bases and at J to 8 bases, leaving 14 bases not matched to a gene. For the CDR3, the DNA is TGCAGTGTCCCGGCCCTAGCGGGGGGTTGGGGTACGCAGTATTTT. It translates to CSVPALAGGWGTQYF.

The gene calls are TRBV25-1 and TRBJ2-3; D call uncertain. The CDR3 is made up of 14 amino acids. Germline V CDR1 and CDR2: MGHDK, SYGVNS. V was clipped by 3 bases and J by 0 bases, with 7 bases between them. CDR3 DNA sequence: TGTGCCAGCAGTGATCAAAGAAGCACAGATACGCAGTATTTT. Its protein is CASSDQRSTDTQYF.

This clonotype was seen more than once but under ten times. The chain combines TRBV2 with TRBJ2-3, with 10 positions matching TRBD2. The CDR3 loop spans 14 amino acids. Trimming at V came to 7 bases and at J to 0 bases, leaving 1 base not matched to a gene. Germline CDR1 and CDR2: SNHLY and FYNNEI. CDR3 protein: CASTLAGSTDTQYF. DNA for the CDR3: TGTGCCAGCACACTAGCGGGGAGCACAGATACGCAGTATTTT. The full variable domain, its missing parts supplied by reference TRBV2 and TRBJ2-3, is EPEVTQTPSHQVTQMGQEVILRCVPISNHLYFYWYRQILGQKVEFLVSFYNNEISEKSEIFDDQFSVERPDGSNFTLKIRSTKLEDSAMYFCASTLAGSTDTQYFGPGTRLTVL.

V and J are TRBV9 and TRBJ2-5, with 10 bases matching TRBD2. Germline V gene lookup returns CDR1 SGDLS and CDR2 YYNGEE. The CDR3 contains 17 residues. With 4 bases clipped from V and 4 bases from J, the junction kept 13 bases outside the gene matches. The CDR3 loop reads CASSPEGVAGGRETQYF. DNA of the CDR3: TGTGCCAGCAGCCCTGAGGGGGTAGCGGGGGGTCGAGAGACCCAGTACTTC.

The chain uses TRBV6-6 and TRBJ1-5; D ambiguous. Germline CDR1 and CDR2: MNHNY and SVGAGI (reference sequence). The CDR3 has 14 residues. V dropped 8 bases and J dropped 2 bases, with 13 bases sitting between them. The CDR3 DNA follows: TGTGCCAGCGGTTGGGGTTCGGGCAATCAGCCCCAGCATTTT. Translating gives CASGWGSGNQPQHF.

The rearrangement links TRBV20-1 to TRBJ2-1; D is unclear. The CDR3 runs to 13 residues. With 0 bases removed from V and 3 bases from J, the gap between germline ends came to 6 bases. Germline V gene data show CDR1 as DFQATT and CDR2 as SNEGSKA (reference sequence). As DNA, the CDR3 is TGCAGTGCTAGAGATCTAATCTACAATGAGCAGTTCTTC. Protein: CSARDLIYNEQFF.

CDR3 amino acids: CASSPRGLSELRLRGTDTQYF. Written as DNA, the CDR3 is TGCGCCAGCAGCCCCAGGGGGCTAAGTGAACTTCGGCTGCGGGGCACAGATACGCAGTATTTT. V is TRBV5-1 and J is TRBJ2-3; TRBD1 aligns across 8 bases. The CDR3 loop spans 21 amino acids. V lost 4 bases to trimming and J lost 1 base; unmatched junction nucleotides: 23. Germline CDR1 SGHRS, CDR2 YFSETQ.

V and J are TRBV5-1 and TRBJ1-4, with 9 bases that match TRBD1. V lost 4 bases to trimming and J lost 8 bases; unmatched junction nucleotides: 12. CDR1 is SGHRS and CDR2 is YFSETQ in the germline V gene. There are 16 residues in the CDR3. The CDR3 sequence is CASSAQPGQGREKLFF. The CDR3 nucleotides read TGCGCCAGCAGCGCGCAACCGGGACAGGGTCGGGAAAAACTGTTTTTT. Full variable domain (rest looked up from reference TRBV5-1 and TRBJ1-4): KAGVTQTPRYLIKTRGQQVTLSCSPISGHRSVSWYQQTPGQGLQFLFEYFSETQRNKGNFPGRFSGRQFSNSRSEMNVSTLELGDSALYLCASSAQPGQGREKLFFGSGTQLSVL.

This clonotype has at least ten counts. V usage is TRBV6-6 and J usage is TRBJ2-3, with D possibly TRBD1 on 6 matching bases. CDR3 length equals 11 residues. The ends were cut back, 9 bases at V and 4 bases at J, with 8 bases in the middle. The germline V gene has CDR1 MNHNY and CDR2 SVGAGI (reference sequence). The CDR3 protein is CASGGADTQYF. DNA of the CDR3: TGTGCCAGTGGGGGCGCAGATACGCAGTATTTT.

This clonotype came up a few times. The V and J genes are TRBV9 and TRBJ2-1; D possibly corresponds to TRBD1 (5 bases). Trimming cost V 5 bases and J 0 bases, with 12 bases left between them. Germline CDR1 is SGDLS and CDR2 is YYNGEE. The CDR3 sequence is 15 residues long. This chain's CDR3 is CASSATGRSYNEQFF. Written as DNA, the CDR3 is TGTGCCAGCAGTGCAACAGGCCGCTCCTACAATGAGCAGTTCTTC.

This clonotype was detected a few times. The chain links TRBV19 to TRBJ2-5; D is unresolved. Deletions cut 1 base from V and 4 bases from J, with 10 bases between. The CDR3 length is 14 residues. Per germline, CDR1 LNHDA and CDR2 SQIVND (reference sequence). For the CDR3, the DNA is TGTGCCAGTAGTATAGGATACTTGGGAGAGACCCAGTACTTC. Its translation: CASSIGYLGETQYF.

V and J are TRBV30 and TRBJ1-1; TRBD1 is a possible D gene (5 bases). V was shortened by 4 bases and J by 9 bases, with 27 bases between the two germline ends. Germline CDR1 GTSNPN, CDR2 SVGIG (reference sequence). The CDR3 runs to 16 residues. CDR3: CAWKVKGKIRWQKAFF. CDR3 bases: TGTGCCTGGAAGGTGAAGGGGAAAATAAGGTGGCAAAAAGCTTTCTTT.

This clonotype was detected only a few times. The chain uses TRBV7-6 and TRBJ2-2; 11 bases agree with TRBD2. The CDR3 is made up of 19 amino acids. Germline CDR1 and CDR2: SGHVS and FNYEAQ. The trim removed 5 bases at V and 0 bases at J, leaving 11 bases unmatched. The CDR3 sequence is CASSPLTSGGAANTGELFF. The CDR3 DNA is TGTGCCAGCAGCCCTCTTACTAGCGGGGGTGCTGCGAACACCGGGGAGCTGTTTTTT.

This clonotype was counted a few times. This chain connects TRBV7-8 to TRBJ2-7, with D unclear. CDR3 length equals 13 residues. The V and J ends lost 5 bases and 4 bases respectively, with 12 bases between them. Germline loops: CDR1 SGHVS, CDR2 FQNEAQ. The CDR3 nucleotides read TGTGCCAGCAGCGTTGGGGTAAGGTACGAGCAGTACGTC. It is translated as CASSVGVRYEQYV.

This chain uses TRBV6-5 with TRBJ1-1; perhaps TRBD1 as D (5 bases). The CDR3 loop spans 12 amino acids. The V end was cut by 6 bases, the J end by 10 bases, with 15 bases between. CDR1 MNHEY and CDR2 SVGAGI come from the germline V gene. The CDR3 loop is CASSGTSSGAFF. The CDR3 coding sequence is TGTGCCAGCAGCGGGACGTCCAGTGGAGCTTTCTTT.

The V call is TRBV5-1, the J call TRBJ2-3; TRBD2 aligns across 14 bases. The germline CDR1 and CDR2 sequences are SGHRS and YFSETQ. The ends lost 4 bases at V and 4 bases at J; junction bases unmatched: 14. CDR3 length: 19 residues. CDR3 coding DNA: TGCGCCAGCAGCACCCGGGGGACTAGCGGGGGACTGGGCTCAGATACGCAGTATTTT. It yields the protein CASSTRGTSGGLGSDTQYF.

The J gene is TRBJ1-5, the V gene TRBV12-3 or TRBV12-4; 7 bases agree with TRBD1. This CDR3 has 16 residues. J was trimmed by 2 bases and V by 6 bases; bases with no gene match: 10. CDR3 amino acids: CASSPGNRGGNQPQHF. In nucleotides, the CDR3 is TGTGCCAGCAGCCCCGGGAACAGGGGAGGCAATCAGCCCCAGCATTTT.